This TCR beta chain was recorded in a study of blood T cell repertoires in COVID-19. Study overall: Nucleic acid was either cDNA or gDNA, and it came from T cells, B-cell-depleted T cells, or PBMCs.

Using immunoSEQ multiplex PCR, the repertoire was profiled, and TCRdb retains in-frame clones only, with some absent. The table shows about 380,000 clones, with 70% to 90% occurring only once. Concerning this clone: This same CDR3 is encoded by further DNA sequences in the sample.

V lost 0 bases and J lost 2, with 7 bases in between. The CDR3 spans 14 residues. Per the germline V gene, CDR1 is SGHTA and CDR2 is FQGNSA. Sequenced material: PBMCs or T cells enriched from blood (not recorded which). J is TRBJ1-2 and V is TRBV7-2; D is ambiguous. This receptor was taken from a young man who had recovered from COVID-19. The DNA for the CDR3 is TGTGCCAGCAGCTTAGCAGGCGGGAACTATGGCTACACCTTC. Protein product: CASSLAGGNYGYTF.